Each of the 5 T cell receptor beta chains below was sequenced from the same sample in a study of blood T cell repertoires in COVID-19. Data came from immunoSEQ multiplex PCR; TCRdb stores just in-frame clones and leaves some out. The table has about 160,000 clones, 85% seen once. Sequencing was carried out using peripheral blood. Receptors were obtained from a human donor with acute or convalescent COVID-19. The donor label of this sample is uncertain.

The CDR3 is CASSFGGPSYEQYF. The CDR3 DNA follows: TGTGCCAGCAGCTTCGGGGGGCCTTCCTACGAGCAGTACTTC. The chain uses TRBV5-4 and TRBJ2-7; weak D call: TRBD2 (7 bases). This CDR3 has 14 amino acids. Trimming took off 2 bases at V and 1 base at J, with 10 bases between the two ends. Germline assignment: CDR1 SGHNT and CDR2 YYREEE (reference sequence).

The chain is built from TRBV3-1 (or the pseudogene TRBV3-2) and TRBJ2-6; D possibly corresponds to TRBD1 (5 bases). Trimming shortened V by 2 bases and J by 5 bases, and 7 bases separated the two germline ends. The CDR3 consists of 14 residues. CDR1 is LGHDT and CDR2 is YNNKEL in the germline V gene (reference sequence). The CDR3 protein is CASSQQGWANVLTF. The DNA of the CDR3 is TGTGCCAGCAGCCAACAGGGCTGGGCCAACGTCCTGACTTTC.

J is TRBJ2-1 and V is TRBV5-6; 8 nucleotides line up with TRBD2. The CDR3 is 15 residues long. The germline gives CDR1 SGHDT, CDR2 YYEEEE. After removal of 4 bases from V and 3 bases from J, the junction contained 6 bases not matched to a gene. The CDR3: CASSAPGTSYNEQFF. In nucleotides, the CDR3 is TGTGCCAGCAGCGCGCCCGGGACTAGCTACAATGAGCAGTTCTTC.

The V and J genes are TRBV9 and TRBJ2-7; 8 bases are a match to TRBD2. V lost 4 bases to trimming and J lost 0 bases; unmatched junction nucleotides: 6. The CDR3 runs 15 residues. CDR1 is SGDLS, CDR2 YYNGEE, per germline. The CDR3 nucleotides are TGTGCCAGCAGCATCAGCGGGACTAGCTCCTACGAGCAGTACTTC. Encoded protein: CASSISGTSSYEQYF.

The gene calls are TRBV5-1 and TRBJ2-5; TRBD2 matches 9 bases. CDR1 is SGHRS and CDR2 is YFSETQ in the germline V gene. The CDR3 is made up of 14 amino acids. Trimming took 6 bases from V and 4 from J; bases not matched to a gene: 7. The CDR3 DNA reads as TGCGCCAGCACCCTTAGCGGGGGAGGAGAGACCCAGTACTTC. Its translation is CASTLSGGGETQYF.